This is a list of T cell receptor beta chains from one sample in a study of blood T cells in healthy people across ages. TCRdb ran MiXCR on the 5' RACE reads and lists one entry per CDR3 protein. The table has about 680,000 distinct CDR3 sequences, around 45% seen once. Sequenced input: blood. The receptors come from a woman aged 55-69 years in good health. Each CDR3 is given with its conserved first and last residue. D genes are given only for firm matches. Clone size is shown for a subset of rows, as once, few, many or a class of expanded clone.

clone_size: few; v_call: TRBV7-9; d_call: TRBD2; cdr3_length: 16; j_call: TRBJ2-3; cdr3_nt: TGTGCCAGCATCCCAACGGGACTAGCCTTTATGCATACGCAGTATTTT; cdr3_aa: CASIPTGLAFMHTQYF
clone_size: few; v_call: TRBV5-1; d_call: TRBD1; cdr3_length: 15; j_call: TRBJ2-7; cdr3_nt: TGCGCCAGCAGCTTAGCCGGGACAGGGGGCGACGAGCAGTACTTC; cdr3_aa: CASSLAGTGGDEQYF
clone_size: NA; v_call: TRBV6-2/TRBV6-3; d_call: NA; cdr3_length: 11; j_call: TRBJ2-7; cdr3_nt: TGTGCCAGCTCAATATCTGAGTCCCAGTACTTC; cdr3_aa: CASSISESQYF
clone_size: few; v_call: TRBV5-1; d_call: TRBD2; cdr3_length: 15; j_call: TRBJ2-3; cdr3_nt: TGCGCCAGCAGCTTCTTTACTAGCGGAGCAGATACGCAGTATTTT; cdr3_aa: CASSFFTSGADTQYF
clone_size: few; v_call: TRBV20-1; d_call: TRBD2; cdr3_length: 15; j_call: TRBJ2-7; cdr3_nt: TGCAGTGCTAGAGATAGTGCTAGCGGAACCTACGAGCAGTACTTC; cdr3_aa: CSARDSASGTYEQYF
clone_size: NA; v_call: TRBV5-1; d_call: NA; cdr3_length: 15; j_call: TRBJ2-7; cdr3_nt: TGCGCCAGCAGCTTATCGGACAGTACTTCCTGCGAGCAGTACTTC; cdr3_aa: CASSLSDSTSCEQYF
clone_size: NA; v_call: TRBV7-2; d_call: TRBD2; cdr3_length: 17; j_call: TRBJ2-3; cdr3_nt: TGTGCCAACAGCCCACCGGGACTAGCGGGAGGGACAGATACGCAGTATTTT; cdr3_aa: CANSPPGLAGGTDTQYF
clone_size: NA; v_call: TRBV20-1; d_call: NA; cdr3_length: 10; j_call: TRBJ1-1; cdr3_nt: TGCAGTGCCGACCAGAGTGAAGCTTTCTTT; cdr3_aa: CSADQSEAFF
clone_size: NA; v_call: TRBV4-2; d_call: TRBD2; cdr3_length: 16; j_call: TRBJ2-7; cdr3_nt: TGTGCCAGCAGCCAAGGTGCTAGCGGGAGCTCCTACGAGCAGTACTTC; cdr3_aa: CASSQGASGSSYEQYF
clone_size: NA; v_call: TRBV11-1; d_call: NA; cdr3_length: 13; j_call: TRBJ2-5; cdr3_nt: TGTGCCAGCAGCTCACGGGGGGCGGAGACCCAGTACTTC; cdr3_aa: CASSSRGAETQYF
clone_size: NA; v_call: TRBV29-1; d_call: NA; cdr3_length: 12; j_call: TRBJ1-1; cdr3_nt: TGCAGCACAACTCAGGGTAAGACTGAAGCTTTCTTT; cdr3_aa: CSTTQGKTEAFF
clone_size: NA; v_call: TRBV6-5; d_call: TRBD2; cdr3_length: 16; j_call: TRBJ2-1; cdr3_nt: TGTGCCAGCAGAAAGGCCGGGACTAGCTTCAACAATGAGCAGTTCTTC; cdr3_aa: CASRKAGTSFNNEQFF
clone_size: NA; v_call: TRBV20-1; d_call: TRBD2; cdr3_length: 14; j_call: TRBJ2-1; cdr3_nt: TGCAGTGTATCGACTAGCGGTATTTACAATGAGCAGTTCTTC; cdr3_aa: CSVSTSGIYNEQFF
clone_size: few; v_call: TRBV20-1; d_call: TRBD1; cdr3_length: 16; j_call: TRBJ2-1; cdr3_nt: TGCAGTGCTAGGGGACAGGGGTTGGTCACAATCAATGAGCAGTTCTTC; cdr3_aa: CSARGQGLVTINEQFF
clone_size: NA; v_call: TRBV6-5; d_call: NA; cdr3_length: 12; j_call: TRBJ2-5; cdr3_nt: TGTGCCAGCACCTCGTTCCAAGAGACCCAGTACTTC; cdr3_aa: CASTSFQETQYF
clone_size: NA; v_call: TRBV20-1; d_call: NA; cdr3_length: 13; j_call: TRBJ1-2; cdr3_nt: TGCAGTGCTACAGGGACGGGGAGTATAGGCTACACCTTC; cdr3_aa: CSATGTGSIGYTF
clone_size: NA; v_call: TRBV5-5; d_call: TRBD2; cdr3_length: 15; j_call: TRBJ2-1; cdr3_nt: TGTGCCAGCAGCCTTTGGGGACTAGCATACAATGAGCAGTTCTTC; cdr3_aa: CASSLWGLAYNEQFF
clone_size: NA; v_call: TRBV9; d_call: NA; cdr3_length: 15; j_call: TRBJ2-2; cdr3_nt: TGTGCCAGCAGCGTAGCTATGGGATACACCGGGGAGCTGTTTTTT; cdr3_aa: CASSVAMGYTGELFF
clone_size: few; v_call: TRBV5-5; d_call: NA; cdr3_length: 13; j_call: TRBJ2-7; cdr3_nt: TGTGCCAGCAGTCGAGACGTAGCCTACGAGCAGTACTTC; cdr3_aa: CASSRDVAYEQYF
clone_size: once; v_call: TRBV7-2; d_call: NA; cdr3_length: 14; j_call: TRBJ2-7; cdr3_nt: TGTGCCAGCAGCTTAACCGAGAAAAGTTACGAGCAGTACTTC; cdr3_aa: CASSLTEKSYEQYF
clone_size: few; v_call: TRBV28; d_call: NA; cdr3_length: 13; j_call: TRBJ1-6; cdr3_nt: TGTGCCAGCAGTTTATCCCAGAATTCACCCCTCCACTTT; cdr3_aa: CASSLSQNSPLHF
clone_size: NA; v_call: TRBV11-1; d_call: TRBD1; cdr3_length: 14; j_call: TRBJ1-1; cdr3_nt: TGTGCCAGCAGCCCCCCCGCCGACAGGGCAAAAGCTTTCTTT; cdr3_aa: CASSPPADRAKAFF
clone_size: once; v_call: TRBV10-3; d_call: NA; cdr3_length: 16; j_call: TRBJ1-3; cdr3_nt: TGTGCCATCAGTGAGTCCCCTAGTAGTCCTGGAAACACCATATATTTT; cdr3_aa: CAISESPSSPGNTIYF
clone_size: few; v_call: TRBV9; d_call: TRBD2; cdr3_length: 12; j_call: TRBJ2-1; cdr3_nt: TGTGCCAGCAGCCGGACTAGCGGTGAGCAGTTCTTC; cdr3_aa: CASSRTSGEQFF
clone_size: once; v_call: TRBV7-9; d_call: NA; cdr3_length: 12; j_call: TRBJ2-7; cdr3_nt: TGTGCCAGCAGCTTAGTTTTGGTTGAGCAGTACTTC; cdr3_aa: CASSLVLVEQYF
clone_size: NA; v_call: TRBV9; d_call: NA; cdr3_length: 16; j_call: TRBJ2-3; cdr3_nt: TGTGCCAGCAGCGTAGCTAGCTGGAGCGAAGGAGATACGCAGTATTTT; cdr3_aa: CASSVASWSEGDTQYF
clone_size: once; v_call: TRBV18; d_call: NA; cdr3_length: 16; j_call: TRBJ1-6; cdr3_nt: TGTGCCAGCTCACCCCTCGGAGGACGGATACCCGCACCCCTCCACTTT; cdr3_aa: CASSPLGGRIPAPLHF
clone_size: NA; v_call: TRBV9; d_call: NA; cdr3_length: 15; j_call: TRBJ1-1; cdr3_nt: TGTGCCAGCAGCGATTTCGACAGGATGAACACTGAAGCTTTCTTT; cdr3_aa: CASSDFDRMNTEAFF
clone_size: once; v_call: TRBV5-1; d_call: NA; cdr3_length: 14; j_call: TRBJ2-5; cdr3_nt: TGCGCCAGCAGCTTGGAGGTTAGACAGGAGACCCAGTACTTC; cdr3_aa: CASSLEVRQETQYF
clone_size: few; v_call: TRBV3-1; d_call: TRBD2; cdr3_length: 16; j_call: TRBJ2-7; cdr3_nt: TGTGCCAGCAGCCACTGGACTAGCGGGAAAGGCAATGAGCAGTACTTC; cdr3_aa: CASSHWTSGKGNEQYF
clone_size: many; v_call: TRBV29-1; d_call: NA; cdr3_length: 13; j_call: TRBJ2-3; cdr3_nt: TGCAGCGCAGACAGGAGGGGGACAGATACGCAGTATTTT; cdr3_aa: CSADRRGTDTQYF
clone_size: NA; v_call: TRBV11-1; d_call: NA; cdr3_length: 12; j_call: TRBJ2-4; cdr3_nt: TGTGCCAGCAGCCCTCAAAAAAACATTCAGTACTTC; cdr3_aa: CASSPQKNIQYF
clone_size: NA; v_call: TRBV18; d_call: NA; cdr3_length: 14; j_call: TRBJ2-6; cdr3_nt: TGTGCCAGCTCACGCCGGGACACCGCCAACGTCCTGACTTTC; cdr3_aa: CASSRRDTANVLTF
clone_size: few; v_call: TRBV20-1; d_call: TRBD2; cdr3_length: 16; j_call: TRBJ2-1; cdr3_nt: TGCAGTGCTAGCTTTGGGGCGGGAGATTTAATCAATGAGCAGTTCTTC; cdr3_aa: CSASFGAGDLINEQFF
clone_size: few; v_call: TRBV5-1; d_call: TRBD2; cdr3_length: 16; j_call: TRBJ2-2; cdr3_nt: TGCGCCAGCAGGCCCCCCTCTAGCGGGATGGTCGGGGAGCTGTTTTTT; cdr3_aa: CASRPPSSGMVGELFF
clone_size: NA; v_call: TRBV9; d_call: TRBD2; cdr3_length: 15; j_call: TRBJ2-1; cdr3_nt: TGTGCCAGCAGCACGAGCGGGATTCGGTACAATGAGCAGTTCTTC; cdr3_aa: CASSTSGIRYNEQFF
clone_size: NA; v_call: TRBV20-1; d_call: TRBD1; cdr3_length: 15; j_call: TRBJ2-2; cdr3_nt: TGCAGTGCTAGACAATCCGGGACAGCCACCGGGGAGCTGTTTTTT; cdr3_aa: CSARQSGTATGELFF
clone_size: few; v_call: TRBV7-2; d_call: NA; cdr3_length: 14; j_call: TRBJ2-5; cdr3_nt: TGTGCCAGCAGCCAAACCCGGGGTCAAGAGACCCAGTACTTC; cdr3_aa: CASSQTRGQETQYF
clone_size: few; v_call: TRBV12-3/TRBV12-4; d_call: TRBD2; cdr3_length: 15; j_call: TRBJ2-3; cdr3_nt: TGTGCCAGCAGTTCCTTCGGGGGGGCGCGGAATACGCAGTATTTT; cdr3_aa: CASSSFGGARNTQYF
clone_size: few; v_call: TRBV7-2; d_call: NA; cdr3_length: 11; j_call: TRBJ2-5; cdr3_nt: TGTGCCAGCAGCCCTGACAAGAGGCAGTACTTC; cdr3_aa: CASSPDKRQYF
clone_size: NA; v_call: TRBV12-3/TRBV12-4; d_call: NA; cdr3_length: 13; j_call: TRBJ2-7; cdr3_nt: TGTGCCAGCAGTCCTGCAACAACCGGCGAGCAGTACTTC; cdr3_aa: CASSPATTGEQYF
clone_size: NA; v_call: TRBV9; d_call: NA; cdr3_length: 14; j_call: TRBJ2-7; cdr3_nt: TGTGCCAGCAGCGTACATGGAACCAACTACGAGCAGTACTTC; cdr3_aa: CASSVHGTNYEQYF
clone_size: few; v_call: TRBV20-1; d_call: TRBD1; cdr3_length: 14; j_call: TRBJ2-3; cdr3_nt: TGCAGTGCTCTAGGACAGGCCTACACAGATACGCAGTATTTT; cdr3_aa: CSALGQAYTDTQYF
clone_size: NA; v_call: TRBV6-5; d_call: NA; cdr3_length: 15; j_call: TRBJ2-7; cdr3_nt: TGTGCCAGCAGCCTACACGGGGACTTATCCTACGAGCAGTACTTC; cdr3_aa: CASSLHGDLSYEQYF
clone_size: few; v_call: TRBV11-1; d_call: NA; cdr3_length: 14; j_call: TRBJ2-1; cdr3_nt: TGTGCCAGCAGCTTCGCGGGGACCTACAATGAGCAGTTCTTC; cdr3_aa: CASSFAGTYNEQFF
clone_size: many; v_call: TRBV29-1; d_call: NA; cdr3_length: 11; j_call: TRBJ2-3; cdr3_nt: TGCAGCGTTCAAAGCACAGATACGCAGTATTTT; cdr3_aa: CSVQSTDTQYF
clone_size: NA; v_call: TRBV12-3/TRBV12-4; d_call: NA; cdr3_length: 12; j_call: TRBJ1-1; cdr3_nt: TGTGCCAGCAGTTTTAGGGAGGGATTAGCTTTCTTT; cdr3_aa: CASSFREGLAFF
clone_size: NA; v_call: TRBV9; d_call: TRBD1; cdr3_length: 13; j_call: TRBJ1-2; cdr3_nt: TGTGCCAGCAGCGACGACAGGGGTCACAGTTACACCTTC; cdr3_aa: CASSDDRGHSYTF
clone_size: NA; v_call: TRBV20-1; d_call: NA; cdr3_length: 13; j_call: TRBJ2-7; cdr3_nt: TGCAGTGCTAGGATCGGGAACGGCTACGAGCAGTACTTC; cdr3_aa: CSARIGNGYEQYF
clone_size: NA; v_call: TRBV5-4; d_call: TRBD2; cdr3_length: 16; j_call: TRBJ2-7; cdr3_nt: TGTGCCAGCAGCCCGGGACTAGCGGGGATTCCCTACGAGCAGTACTTC; cdr3_aa: CASSPGLAGIPYEQYF
clone_size: NA; v_call: TRBV3-1; d_call: NA; cdr3_length: 13; j_call: TRBJ1-6; cdr3_nt: TGTGCCAGCAGCCACCCAGGGAATTCACCCCCCCACTTT; cdr3_aa: CASSHPGNSPPHF
clone_size: once; v_call: TRBV6-5; d_call: NA; cdr3_length: 15; j_call: TRBJ2-7; cdr3_nt: TGTGCCAGCAGTTACTCGGGACTCCTCGGATTGGAGCAGTACTTC; cdr3_aa: CASSYSGLLGLEQYF
clone_size: NA; v_call: TRBV5-1; d_call: NA; cdr3_length: 15; j_call: TRBJ2-3; cdr3_nt: TGCGCCAGCAGCTTTATTCAGGGAGGCGCAGATACGCAGTATTTT; cdr3_aa: CASSFIQGGADTQYF
clone_size: NA; v_call: TRBV20-1; d_call: TRBD1; cdr3_length: 14; j_call: TRBJ2-1; cdr3_nt: TGCAGTGCCGAGGGGACAGGGAAATACAATGAGCAGTTCTTC; cdr3_aa: CSAEGTGKYNEQFF
clone_size: NA; v_call: TRBV2; d_call: NA; cdr3_length: 13; j_call: TRBJ2-7; cdr3_nt: TGTGCCAGCAAGAAGGGAAACCCCTACGAGCAGTACTTC; cdr3_aa: CASKKGNPYEQYF
clone_size: NA; v_call: TRBV7-2; d_call: TRBD1; cdr3_length: 13; j_call: TRBJ1-2; cdr3_nt: TGTGCCAGCAGCTTAGCGCAGGGGGGCGGCTACACCTTC; cdr3_aa: CASSLAQGGGYTF
clone_size: NA; v_call: TRBV25-1; d_call: TRBD1; cdr3_length: 13; j_call: TRBJ1-6; cdr3_nt: TGTGCCACCATGGACAGGGCAAATTCATGGTTCCACTTT; cdr3_aa: CATMDRANSWFHF